The clone carrying this TCR beta chain has only one observation. No antigen is known for it. Tumor samples were obtained before definitive surgery or chemotherapy. This specimen comes from a study of high-grade serous ovarian cancer treatment subgroups. The study, taken as a whole, reports: Without spatial data, bulk sequencing limits insight into HGSC tumor diversity. TCR relatedness rose with neoantigen level and trended with mutation load. The analyses considered CDR3 and ignored CDR1 and CDR2. Same-patient tumor repertoires overlapped at about 0.1 to 0.79; different patients barely overlapped.

V shed 2 bases and J 4 bases; nucleotides not matched to a gene: 14. This CDR3 comprises 18 residues. Germline V gene lookup returns CDR1 LNHDA and CDR2 SQIVND (reference sequence). The data were produced by immunoSEQ multiplex PCR, yet TCRdb's version contains in-frame clones alone and is incomplete. The profile shows about 33,000 clones, about four fifths of them singletons. Sequencing used tumor tissue. J is TRBJ2-7 and V is TRBV19, with 10 bases lining up with TRBD1. The sequence was collected from a human donor with high-grade serous ovarian cancer. The CDR3 here is CASSISHLPGTGVYEQYF. CDR3 in DNA: TGTGCCAGTAGTATATCCCACCTCCCCGGGACAGGGGTTTACGAGCAGTACTTC.